These T cell receptor beta chains were read from a single sample in a study of cytomegalovirus exposure and HLA in healthy donors. TCRdb's copy holds only in-frame clones and misses some; the assay was immunoSEQ multiplex PCR. This repertoire includes tens of thousands of clones. The sequenced sample consisted of PBMCs. The source of these receptors is a woman between 35 and 50 years old in good health and CMV-seronegative. Each CDR3 is given with its conserved first and last residue. Each record gives: V gene, J gene, CDR3 protein.

>TRBV6-1|TRBJ2-2
CASSEAPIFMSGELFF
>TRBV19|TRBJ2-7
CASSTGYLAYEQYF
>TRBV30|TRBJ1-4
CAWGKGLLEKLFF
>TRBV10-3|TRBJ1-2
CAVSVGGQGGGYTF
>TRBV25-1|TRBJ2-7
CASSDPGQGHHEQYF
>TRBV7-8|TRBJ1-1
CASSYSGGTEAFF
>TRBV6-1|TRBJ1-5
CASNPGNQPQHF
>TRBV7-6|TRBJ1-2
CASSTRTGGAFGYTF
>TRBV27|TRBJ2-5
CASRANRGPLPETQYF
>TRBV5-4|TRBJ2-7
CASSRGQKPYEQYF
>TRBV6-1|TRBJ1-6
CASSDGRGGSPLHF
>TRBV4-1|TRBJ2-1
CASREINPLGLNYNEQFF
>TRBV7-9|TRBJ1-6
CASSGSNSPLHF
>TRBV4-3|TRBJ1-2
CASSQVQGGEHGYTF
>TRBV19|TRBJ1-1
CASSQGPNTEAFF
>TRBV27|TRBJ2-1
CASGTTGGRDEQFF
>TRBV5-8|TRBJ2-6
CASSLTAGANVLTF
>TRBV6-1|TRBJ2-7
CATTLAGGEYEQYF
>TRBV5-1|TRBJ1-6
CASSLDRLNSPLHF
>TRBV15|TRBJ1-4
CATTLDRGENEKLFF
>TRBV19|TRBJ2-3
CASSPGLAGAVLQGDTQYF
>TRBV5-1|TRBJ2-5
CASSLGDNQETQYF
>TRBV6-5|TRBJ2-7
CASSYSWPTYEQYF
>TRBV7-8|TRBJ1-5
CASSPSQGGGGQPQHF
>TRBV11-2|TRBJ2-3
CASSRRGAESTDTQYF
>TRBV27|TRBJ1-1
CASSHLSEAFF
>TRBV19|TRBJ2-7
CASALRGSGEQYF
>TRBV6-5|TRBJ1-2
CASSQTGALSYGYTF